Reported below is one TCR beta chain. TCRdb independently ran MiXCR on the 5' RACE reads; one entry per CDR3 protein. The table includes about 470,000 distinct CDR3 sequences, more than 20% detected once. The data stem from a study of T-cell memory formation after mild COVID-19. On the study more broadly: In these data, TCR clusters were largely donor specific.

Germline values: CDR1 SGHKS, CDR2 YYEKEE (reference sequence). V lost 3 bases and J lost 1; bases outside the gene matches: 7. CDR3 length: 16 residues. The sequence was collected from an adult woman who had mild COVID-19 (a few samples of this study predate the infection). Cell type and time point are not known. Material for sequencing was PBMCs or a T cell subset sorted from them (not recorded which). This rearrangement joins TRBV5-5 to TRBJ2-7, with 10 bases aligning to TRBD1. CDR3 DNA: TGTGCCAGCAGCTGGGGGACAGGGGAGGGATCCTACGAGCAGTACTTC. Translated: CASSWGTGEGSYEQYF.